One and the same sample provided the 6 T cell receptor beta chains below, sequenced in a study of cytomegalovirus exposure and HLA in healthy donors. Repertoires were generated with immunoSEQ multiplex PCR, while TCRdb's copy carries only in-frame clones and drops some. The sample holds hundreds of thousands of clones, around 86% seen once. The sample was PBMCs. All receptors come from a woman aged 25 to 45 in good health and CMV-seropositive.

Concerning this clone: Other DNA sequences within the sample encode an identical CDR3. The chain has TRBV5-1 and TRBJ1-1; 7 nucleotides line up with TRBD1. Per germline, CDR1 SGHRS and CDR2 YFSETQ. The CDR3 totals 14 residues. The V and J ends lost 1 base and 5 bases, in that order; junction bases with no gene match: 5. Here the CDR3 DNA reads TGCGCCAGCAGCTTGACAGGGGAAGATACTGAAGCTTTCTTT. This codes for CASSLTGEDTEAFF.

This rearrangement joins TRBV5-1 to TRBJ2-7; TRBD2 might be the D (6 bases). The V gene lost 4 bases and the J gene lost 5 bases, with 16 bases spanning the gap. Germline V gene data show CDR1 as SGHRS and CDR2 as YFSETQ. The CDR3 runs 14 residues. The CDR3 coding sequence is TGCGCCAGCAGCGTCAAATCGGGGGAGAACGAGCAGTACTTC. This encodes CASSVKSGENEQYF.

The chain is built from TRBV5-3 and TRBJ1-1, with D possibly being TRBD1 (5 bases). TRBV5-3 is identified as an open reading frame with a role that is uncertain. V lost 4 bases, J lost 0 bases, and 16 bases lay in between. The CDR3 length is 16 residues. CDR3 DNA: TGTGCCAGAAGCGGGGCCCTGACAGACATGAACACTGAAGCTTTCTTT. This codes for CARSGALTDMNTEAFF.

The V call is TRBV27, the J call TRBJ2-1; D gene ambiguous. V gave up 2 bases and J gave up 5 bases, with 7 bases separating them. This CDR3 spans 13 amino acids. CDR1 is MNHEY and CDR2 is SMNVEV in the germline V gene (reference sequence). CDR3 sequence reads: CASSLQVHNEQFF. The CDR3 nucleotides are TGTGCCAGCAGTTTACAGGTCCACAATGAGCAGTTCTTC.

Only a few counts were recorded for this clone. The J gene is TRBJ2-2, the V gene TRBV15; 7 bases match TRBD1. CDR3 length: 15 residues. CDR1 is LNHNV, CDR2 YYDKDF, per germline (reference sequence). With V trimmed by 5 bases and J by 6 bases, 9 bases remained unmatched. CDR3 nucleotide sequence: TGTGCCACCAGCGGAACTAGGACAGGAGCCGGGGAGCTGTTTTTT. This encodes CATSGTRTGAGELFF. Based on the CDR3 plus reference TRBV15 and TRBJ2-2, the full variable domain is DAMVIQNPRYQVTQFGKPVTLSCSQTLNHNVMYWYQQKSSQAPKLLFHYYDKDFNNEADTPDNFQSRRPNTSFCFLDIRSPGLGDTAMYLCATSGTRTGAGELFFGEGSRLTVL.

The genes are TRBV14 and TRBJ2-5; 9 bases are a match to TRBD1. CDR1 is SGHDN and CDR2 is FVKESK in the germline V gene. The V and J ends lost 3 bases and 0 bases, in that order; junction bases with no gene match: 2. There are 15 residues in the CDR3. CDR3: CASSHGTGYQETQYF. CDR3 in DNA: TGTGCCAGCAGCCACGGGACAGGGTACCAAGAGACCCAGTACTTC.